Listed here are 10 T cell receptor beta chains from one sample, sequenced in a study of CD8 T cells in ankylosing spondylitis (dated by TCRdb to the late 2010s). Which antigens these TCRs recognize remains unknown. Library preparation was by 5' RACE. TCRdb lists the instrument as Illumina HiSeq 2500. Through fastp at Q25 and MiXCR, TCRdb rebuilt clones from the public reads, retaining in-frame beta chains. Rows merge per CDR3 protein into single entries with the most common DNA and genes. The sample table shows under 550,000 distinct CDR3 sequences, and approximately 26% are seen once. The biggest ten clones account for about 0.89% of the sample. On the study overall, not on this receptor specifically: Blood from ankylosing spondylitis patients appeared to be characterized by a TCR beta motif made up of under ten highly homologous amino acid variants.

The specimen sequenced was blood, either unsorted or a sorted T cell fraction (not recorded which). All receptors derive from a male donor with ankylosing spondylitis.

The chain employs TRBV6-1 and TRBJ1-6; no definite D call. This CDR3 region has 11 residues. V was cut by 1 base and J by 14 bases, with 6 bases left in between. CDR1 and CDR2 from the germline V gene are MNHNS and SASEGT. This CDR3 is CASSEGATLHF. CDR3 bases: TGTGCCAGCAGTGAAGGGGCTACCCTCCACTTT.

The CDR3 nucleotides are TGCAGTGCTAGAACGGCTTCTGGAAACACCATATATTTT. It yields the protein CSARTASGNTIYF. This chain links TRBV20-1 with TRBJ1-3; no reliable D call. Trimming removed 2 bases at V and 1 base at J, with 6 bases between. Germline V lookup: CDR1 DFQATT, CDR2 SNEGSKA (reference sequence). The CDR3 is 13 amino acids.

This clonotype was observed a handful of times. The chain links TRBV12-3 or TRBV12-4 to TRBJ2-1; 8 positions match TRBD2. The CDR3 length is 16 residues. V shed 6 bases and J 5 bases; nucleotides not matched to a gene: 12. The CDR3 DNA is TGTGCCAGCAGGGGCTCCGGGACTAGTTTTAACAATGAGCAGTTCTTC. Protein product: CASRGSGTSFNNEQFF.

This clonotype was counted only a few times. CDR3 region: CASSFRIDTQYF. The DNA of the CDR3 is TGTGCCAGCAGTTTCAGAATCGATACGCAGTATTTT. The chain couples TRBV12-3 or TRBV12-4 to TRBJ2-3; D gene unclear. The V gene lost 3 bases and the J gene lost 6 bases, with 7 bases spanning the gap. There are 12 residues in the CDR3.

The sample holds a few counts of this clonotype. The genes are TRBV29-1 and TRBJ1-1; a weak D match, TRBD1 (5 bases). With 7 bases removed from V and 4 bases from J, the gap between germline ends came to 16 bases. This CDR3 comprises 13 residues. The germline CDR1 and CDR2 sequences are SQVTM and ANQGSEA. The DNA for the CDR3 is TGCAGCGCCCCAGGGTGGTTCGGCACTGAAGCTTTCTTT. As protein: CSAPGWFGTEAFF.

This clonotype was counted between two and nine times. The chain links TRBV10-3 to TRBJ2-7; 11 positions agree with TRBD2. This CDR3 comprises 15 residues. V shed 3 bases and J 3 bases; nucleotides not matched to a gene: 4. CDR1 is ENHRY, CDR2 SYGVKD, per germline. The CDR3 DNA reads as TGTGCCATCAGTGAAGGTCTAGCGGGAGGCTACGAGCAGTACTTC. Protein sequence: CAISEGLAGGYEQYF.

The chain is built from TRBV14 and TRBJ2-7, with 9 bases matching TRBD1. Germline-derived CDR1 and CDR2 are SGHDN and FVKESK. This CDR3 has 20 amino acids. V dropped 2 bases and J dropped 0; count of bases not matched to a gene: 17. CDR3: CASSQSYGQGTPRSSYEQYF. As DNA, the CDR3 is TGTGCCAGCAGCCAAAGCTATGGACAGGGGACCCCCAGGAGCTCCTACGAGCAGTACTTC.

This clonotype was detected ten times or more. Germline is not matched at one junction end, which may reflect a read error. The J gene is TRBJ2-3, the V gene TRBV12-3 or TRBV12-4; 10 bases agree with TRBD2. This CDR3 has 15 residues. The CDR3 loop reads CASSLRLAGTDTQYF. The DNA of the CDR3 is TGCGCCAGCAGCCTAAGACTAGCGGGTACAGATACGCAGTATTTT.

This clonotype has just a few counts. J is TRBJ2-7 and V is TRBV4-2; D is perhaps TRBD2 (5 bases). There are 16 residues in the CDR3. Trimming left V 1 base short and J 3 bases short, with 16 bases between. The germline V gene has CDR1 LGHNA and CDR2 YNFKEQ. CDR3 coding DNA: TGTGCCAGCAGCCAAGCAAAAGAACTAGAGGGCTACGAGCAGTACTTC. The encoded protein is CASSQAKELEGYEQYF.

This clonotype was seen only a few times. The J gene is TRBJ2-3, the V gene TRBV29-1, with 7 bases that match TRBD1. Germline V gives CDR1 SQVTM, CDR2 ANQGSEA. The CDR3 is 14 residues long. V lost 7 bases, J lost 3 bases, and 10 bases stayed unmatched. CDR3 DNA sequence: TGCAGCGGGTTACCGGGACAGTCAACAGATACGCAGTATTTT. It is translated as CSGLPGQSTDTQYF.